This TCR beta chain is drawn from a study of cytomegalovirus exposure and HLA in healthy donors. Study-level points and caveats: What was likely a sequencing artifact was a cluster of highly shared sequence variants. Trimming of TCR beta V- and J-genes showed a link, identified in a later analysis, to a missense DCLRE1C variant. In a later analysis, across HLA loci, associated TCR counts were highest for DRB1, lowest for HLA-C. Cytomegalovirus-associated status was assigned to more than 150 TCR beta chains.

PCR used 60 Vbeta primers and 13 Jbeta primers. Profiling relied on immunoSEQ multiplex PCR, and the TCRdb table lists in-frame clones only, not all of them. The data show fewer than 140,000 clones, about three quarters seen once. The CDR3 is 14 residues long. Per germline, CDR1 KGHSH and CDR2 LQKENI. V was clipped by 6 bases and J by 1 base; unmatched bases: 4. There are a few counts of this clone. Its target is not known. The sample comprised PBMCs. The chain has TRBV18 and TRBJ2-3, with 7 bases matching TRBD2. This sequence was found in a boy between 10 and 17 years old in good health and CMV-seronegative. The DNA of the CDR3 is TGTGCCAGCTCCCGGGACTACCGCACAGATACGCAGTATTTT. It yields the protein CASSRDYRTDTQYF.